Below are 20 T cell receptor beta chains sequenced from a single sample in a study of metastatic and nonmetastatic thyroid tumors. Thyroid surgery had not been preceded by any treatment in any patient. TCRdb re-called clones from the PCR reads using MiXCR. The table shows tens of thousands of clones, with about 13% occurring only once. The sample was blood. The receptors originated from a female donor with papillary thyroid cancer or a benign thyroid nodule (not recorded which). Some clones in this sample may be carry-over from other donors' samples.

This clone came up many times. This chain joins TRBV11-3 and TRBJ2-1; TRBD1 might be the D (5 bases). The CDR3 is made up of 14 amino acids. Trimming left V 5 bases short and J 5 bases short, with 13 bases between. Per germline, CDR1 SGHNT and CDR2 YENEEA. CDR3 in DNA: TGTGCCAGCAGCCCAGGATTGGACAACAATGAGCAGTTCTTC. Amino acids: CASSPGLDNNEQFF. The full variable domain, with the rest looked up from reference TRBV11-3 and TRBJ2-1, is EAGVVQSPRYKIIEKKQPVAFWCNPISGHNTLYWYLQNLGQGPELLIRYENEEAVDDSQLPKDRFSAERLKGVDSTLKIQPAELGDSAVYLCASSPGLDNNEQFFGPGTRLTVL.

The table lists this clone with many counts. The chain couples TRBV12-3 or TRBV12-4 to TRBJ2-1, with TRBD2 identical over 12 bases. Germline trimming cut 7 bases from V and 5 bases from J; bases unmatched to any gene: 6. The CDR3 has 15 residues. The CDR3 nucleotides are TGTGCCAGCACCCGGACTAGCGGGACCCACAATGAGCAGTTCTTC. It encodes CASTRTSGTHNEQFF.

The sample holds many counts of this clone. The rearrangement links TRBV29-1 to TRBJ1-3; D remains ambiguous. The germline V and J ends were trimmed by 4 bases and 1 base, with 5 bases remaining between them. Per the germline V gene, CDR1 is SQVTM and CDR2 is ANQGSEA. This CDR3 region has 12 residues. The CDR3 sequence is CSVGFSGNTIYF. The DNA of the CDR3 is TGCAGCGTTGGGTTTTCTGGAAACACCATATATTTT.

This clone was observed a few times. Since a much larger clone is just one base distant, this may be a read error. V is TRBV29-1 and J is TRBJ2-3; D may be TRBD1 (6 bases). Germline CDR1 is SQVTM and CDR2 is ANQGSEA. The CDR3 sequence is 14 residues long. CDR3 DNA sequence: TGCAGCCTTGACCAGGGGCAATCCACAGATACGCAGTATTTT. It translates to CSLDQGQSTDTQYF.

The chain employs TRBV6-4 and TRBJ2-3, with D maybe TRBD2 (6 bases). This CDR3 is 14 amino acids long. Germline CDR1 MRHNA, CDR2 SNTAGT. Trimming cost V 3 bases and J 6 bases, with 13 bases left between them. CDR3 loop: CASSEGAGSDTQYF. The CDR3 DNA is TGTGCCAGCAGTGAAGGAGCGGGTTCGGATACGCAGTATTTT.

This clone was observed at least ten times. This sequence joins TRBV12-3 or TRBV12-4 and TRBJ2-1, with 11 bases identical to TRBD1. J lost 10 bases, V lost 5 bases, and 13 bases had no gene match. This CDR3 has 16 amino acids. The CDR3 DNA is TGTGCCAGCAGTCAGGGAGGGGGACAGGGGGTACGGGAGCAGTTCTTC. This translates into CASSQGGGQGVREQFF.

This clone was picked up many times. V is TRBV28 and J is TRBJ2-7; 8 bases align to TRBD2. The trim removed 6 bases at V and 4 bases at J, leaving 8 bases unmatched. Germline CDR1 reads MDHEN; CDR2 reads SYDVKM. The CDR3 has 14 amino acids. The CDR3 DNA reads TGTGCCAGCAGGGTAGCGGGACTGACATACGAGCAGTACTTC. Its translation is CASRVAGLTYEQYF.

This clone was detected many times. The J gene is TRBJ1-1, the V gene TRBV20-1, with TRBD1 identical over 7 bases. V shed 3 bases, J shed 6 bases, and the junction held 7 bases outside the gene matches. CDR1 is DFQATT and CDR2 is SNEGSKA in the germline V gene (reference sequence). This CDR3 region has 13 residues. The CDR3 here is CSAREGALAEAFF. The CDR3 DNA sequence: TGCAGTGCTAGGGAGGGGGCTTTAGCTGAAGCTTTCTTT.

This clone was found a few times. CDR3 amino acids: CASSPAGAPDTQYF. Written as DNA, the CDR3 is TGTGCCAGCAGCCCCGCGGGCGCTCCGGATACGCAGTATTTT. The J gene is TRBJ2-3, the V gene TRBV14, with D possibly being TRBD2 (5 bases). The CDR3 runs 14 residues. Germline V gene lookup returns CDR1 SGHDN and CDR2 FVKESK. Between the trimmed V and J ends, which lost 4 bases and 6 bases, there was a span of 14 bases. The full variable domain, in which reference TRBV14 and TRBJ2-3 provide the parts outside the CDR3, is EAGVTQFPSHSVIEKGQTVTLRCDPISGHDNLYWYRRVMGKEIKFLLHFVKESKQDESGMPNNRFLAERTGGTYSTLKVQPAELEDSGVYFCASSPAGAPDTQYFGPGTRLTVL.

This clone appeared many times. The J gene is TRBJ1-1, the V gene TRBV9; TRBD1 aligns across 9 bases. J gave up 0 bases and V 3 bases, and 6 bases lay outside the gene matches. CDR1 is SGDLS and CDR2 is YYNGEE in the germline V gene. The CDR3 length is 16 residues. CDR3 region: CASSGGTGLMNTEAFF. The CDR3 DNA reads TGTGCCAGCAGCGGAGGGACAGGGCTGATGAACACTGAAGCTTTCTTT.

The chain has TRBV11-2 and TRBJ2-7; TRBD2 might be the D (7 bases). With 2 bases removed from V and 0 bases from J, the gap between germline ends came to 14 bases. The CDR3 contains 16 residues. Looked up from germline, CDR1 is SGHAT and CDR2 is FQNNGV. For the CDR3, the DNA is TGTGCCAGCAGCTTATTGGGGGGGCCAATCTCCTACGAGCAGTACTTC. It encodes CASSLLGGPISYEQYF.

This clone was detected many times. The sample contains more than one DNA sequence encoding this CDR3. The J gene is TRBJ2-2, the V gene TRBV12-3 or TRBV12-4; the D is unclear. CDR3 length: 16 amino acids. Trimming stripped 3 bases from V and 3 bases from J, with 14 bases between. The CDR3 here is CASSFLRPSDTGELFF. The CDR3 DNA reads TGTGCCAGCAGTTTCCTAAGGCCATCGGACACCGGGGAGCTGTTTTTT.

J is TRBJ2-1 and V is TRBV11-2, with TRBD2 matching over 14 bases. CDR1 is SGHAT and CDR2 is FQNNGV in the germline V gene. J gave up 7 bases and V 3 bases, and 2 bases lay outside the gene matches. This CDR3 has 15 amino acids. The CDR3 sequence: CASSFGTSGSNEQFF. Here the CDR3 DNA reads TGTGCCAGCAGCTTCGGGACTAGCGGGAGTAATGAGCAGTTCTTC. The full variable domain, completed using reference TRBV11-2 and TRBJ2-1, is EAGVAQSPRYKIIEKRQSVAFWCNPISGHATLYWYQQILGQGPKLLIQFQNNGVVDDSQLPKDRFSAERLKGVDSTLKIQPAKLEDSAVYLCASSFGTSGSNEQFFGPGTRLTVL.

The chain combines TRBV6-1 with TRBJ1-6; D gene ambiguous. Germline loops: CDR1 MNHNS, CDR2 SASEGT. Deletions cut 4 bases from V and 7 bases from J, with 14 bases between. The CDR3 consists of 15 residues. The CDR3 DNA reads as TGTGCCAGCAGTGCCGGCGAAGGTGGGAATTCACCCCTCCACTTT. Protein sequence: CASSAGEGGNSPLHF.

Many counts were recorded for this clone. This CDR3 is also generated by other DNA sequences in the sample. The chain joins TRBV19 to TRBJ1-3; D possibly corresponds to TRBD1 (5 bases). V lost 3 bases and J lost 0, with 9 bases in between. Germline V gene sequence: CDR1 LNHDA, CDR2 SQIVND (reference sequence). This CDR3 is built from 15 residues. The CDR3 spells CASSIGTGSGNTIYF. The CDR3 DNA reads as TGTGCCAGTAGTATCGGAACAGGCTCTGGAAACACCATATATTTT.

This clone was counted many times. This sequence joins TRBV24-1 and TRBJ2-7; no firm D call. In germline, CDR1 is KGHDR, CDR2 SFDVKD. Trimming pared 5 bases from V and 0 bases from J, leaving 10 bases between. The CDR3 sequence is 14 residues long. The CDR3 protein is CATSGGASSYEQYF. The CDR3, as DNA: TGTGCCACCAGTGGAGGAGCCTCCTCCTACGAGCAGTACTTC.

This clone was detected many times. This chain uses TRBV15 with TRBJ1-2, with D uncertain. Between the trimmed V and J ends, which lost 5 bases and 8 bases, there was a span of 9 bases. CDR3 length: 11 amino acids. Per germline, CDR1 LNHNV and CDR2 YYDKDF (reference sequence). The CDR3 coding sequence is TGTGCCACCAGCGGCAAATGGGGCTACACCTTC. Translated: CATSGKWGYTF.

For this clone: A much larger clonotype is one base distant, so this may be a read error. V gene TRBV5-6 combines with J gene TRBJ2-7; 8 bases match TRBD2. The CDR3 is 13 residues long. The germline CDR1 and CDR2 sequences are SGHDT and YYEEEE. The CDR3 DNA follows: TGTGCCAGCAGCCCCGGACTAGCCCGAGAGCAGTGCTTC. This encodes CASSPGLAREQCF.

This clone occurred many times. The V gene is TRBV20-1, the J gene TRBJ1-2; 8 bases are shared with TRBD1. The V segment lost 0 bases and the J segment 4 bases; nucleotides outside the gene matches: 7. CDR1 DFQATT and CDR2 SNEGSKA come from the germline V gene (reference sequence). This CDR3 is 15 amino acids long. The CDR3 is CSARDPTGTGYGYTF. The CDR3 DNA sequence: TGCAGTGCTAGAGATCCCACGGGGACAGGCTATGGCTACACCTTC.

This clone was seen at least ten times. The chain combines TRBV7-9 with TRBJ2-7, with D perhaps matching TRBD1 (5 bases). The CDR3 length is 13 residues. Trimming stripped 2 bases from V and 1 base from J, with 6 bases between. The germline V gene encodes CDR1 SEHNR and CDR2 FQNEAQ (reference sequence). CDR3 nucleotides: TGTGCCAGCAGCTTACCAGGGTCCTACGAGCAGTACTTC. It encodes CASSLPGSYEQYF.